Following are 23 T cell receptor beta chains from one sample sequenced in a study of blood T cell repertoires in COVID-19. Repertoires were generated with immunoSEQ multiplex PCR, while TCRdb's copy carries only in-frame clones and drops some. The data contain fewer than 450,000 clones, about 88% of them singletons. Sequencing was carried out using PBMCs or T cells enriched from blood (not recorded which). Receptor source: a woman between 25 and 40 years old who had recovered from COVID-19.

The V gene is TRBV7-2, the J gene TRBJ2-2, with D perhaps TRBD2 (6 bases). Deletions cut 11 bases from V and 7 bases from J, with 17 bases between. Germline V lookup: CDR1 SGHTA, CDR2 FQGNSA. The CDR3 covers 13 residues. The CDR3 region is CASTGERGGELFF. The CDR3 DNA reads TGTGCCTCCACGGGGGAACGGGGCGGGGAGCTGTTTTTT. Complete variable domain (other parts from reference TRBV7-2 and TRBJ2-2): GAGVSQSPSNKVTEKGKDVELRCDPISGHTALYWYRQSLGQGLEFLIYFQGNSAPDKSGLPSDRFSAERTGGSVSTLTIQRTQQEDSAVYLCASTGERGGELFFGEGSRLTVL.

The chain uses TRBV4-1 and TRBJ1-2; D is unclear. Germline V lookup: CDR1 MGHRA, CDR2 YSYEKL. Trimming took 0 bases from V and 5 from J, leaving 7 bases between them. This CDR3 has 13 residues. The CDR3: CASSQEEEYGYTF. DNA of the CDR3: TGCGCCAGCAGCCAAGAGGAGGAGTATGGCTACACCTTC.

This sequence joins TRBV18 and TRBJ2-1, with a weak D call TRBD2 (5 bases). The CDR3 covers 14 residues. Trimming left V 6 bases short and J 3 bases short, with 12 bases between. CDR1 is KGHSH, CDR2 LQKENI, per germline. Here the CDR3 DNA reads TGTGCCAGCTCGTTCGGACTGAGCTACAATGAGCAGTTCTTC. Translation: CASSFGLSYNEQFF.

The chain is built from TRBV9 and TRBJ2-3, with 10 bases lining up with TRBD2. This CDR3 has 16 amino acids. The V and J ends lost 7 bases and 4 bases, in that order; junction bases with no gene match: 12. CDR1 is SGDLS, CDR2 YYNGEE, per germline. The CDR3 bases are TGTGCCAGCGGCTCAGGGGAGCGGGGGGGCCCAGATACGCAGTATTTT. Protein product: CASGSGERGGPDTQYF.

The chain carries TRBV27 and TRBJ1-5; maybe TRBD1 (5 bases). Per the germline V gene, CDR1 is MNHEY and CDR2 is SMNVEV (reference sequence). The CDR3 sequence is 14 residues long. V was pared by 5 bases and J by 6 bases, with 14 bases between. The CDR3 sequence is CASSAAGGGQPQHF. CDR3 DNA: TGTGCCAGCAGTGCCGCCGGGGGGGGTCAGCCCCAGCATTTT.

The gene calls are TRBV19 and TRBJ1-5, with 8 bases identical to TRBD1. This CDR3 region has 14 residues. J gave up 7 bases and V 3 bases, and 5 bases lay outside the gene matches. Germline CDR1 LNHDA, CDR2 SQIVND (reference sequence). The CDR3 spells CASSIRTGNQPQHF. DNA of the CDR3: TGTGCCAGTAGTATCCGGACAGGGAACCAGCCCCAGCATTTT. Complete variable domain (other parts from reference TRBV19 and TRBJ1-5): DGGITQSPKYLFRKEGQNVTLSCEQNLNHDAMYWYRQDPGQGLRLIYYSQIVNDFQKGDIAEGYSVSREKKESFPLTVTSAQKNPTAFYLCASSIRTGNQPQHFGDGTRLSIL.

The gene calls are TRBV9 and TRBJ1-5; 9 nucleotides align to TRBD1. There are 16 residues in the CDR3. V was pared by 4 bases and J by 3 bases, with 8 bases of the junction left unmatched. CDR1 is SGDLS, CDR2 YYNGEE, per germline. CDR3 sequence reads: CASSPPPQGANQPQHF. As DNA, the CDR3 is TGTGCCAGCAGCCCCCCCCCACAGGGGGCCAATCAGCCCCAGCATTTT.

V and J are TRBV9 and TRBJ1-3; possibly TRBD1 for D (6 bases). V lost 6 bases and J lost 0, with 31 bases in between. Looked up from germline, CDR1 is SGDLS and CDR2 is YYNGEE. The CDR3 covers 21 residues. This CDR3 reads CASTSQIPGHPLFSSGNTIYF. CDR3 sequence (DNA): TGTGCCAGCACCTCTCAAATCCCGGGACACCCTCTCTTTAGCTCTGGAAACACCATATATTTT.

The chain links TRBV9 to TRBJ2-1; TRBD1 aligns across 7 bases. CDR3 size: 15 residues. Losses at the gene ends were 3 bases for V and 2 bases for J; bases not matched to a gene: 5. Germline V lookup: CDR1 SGDLS, CDR2 YYNGEE. The CDR3 sequence: CASSAQGGPYNEQFF. The CDR3 DNA follows: TGTGCCAGCAGCGCACAAGGGGGCCCCTACAATGAGCAGTTCTTC.

V gene TRBV5-1 combines with J gene TRBJ1-1, with D possibly being TRBD1 (6 bases). Germline V lookup: CDR1 SGHRS, CDR2 YFSETQ. The CDR3 loop spans 14 amino acids. V lost 0 bases to trimming and J lost 1 base, with 7 bases between them. CDR3 sequence reads: CASSLGTENTEAFF. The CDR3 region has the DNA TGCGCCAGCAGCTTGGGGACAGAGAACACTGAAGCTTTCTTT.

This clone was picked up one time. This chain uses TRBV23-1 with TRBJ2-7; 7 bases agree with TRBD1. TRBV23-1 is classed as an ORF, of uncertain function. This CDR3 comprises 13 residues. The V gene end was trimmed by 4 bases and the J gene end by 4 bases; junction bases not matched to a gene: 4. The CDR3 sequence is CASSLGTDYEQYF. DNA of the CDR3: TGCGCCAGCAGTCTCGGGACAGATTACGAGCAGTACTTC.

The J gene is TRBJ2-3, the V gene TRBV7-2, with unresolved D. The germline V and J ends were trimmed by 3 bases and 6 bases, with 7 bases remaining between them. The CDR3 is 12 amino acids. The germline gives CDR1 SGHTA, CDR2 FQGNSA. The CDR3 is CASSFSEDTQYF. The CDR3 bases are TGTGCCAGCAGCTTTTCTGAGGATACGCAGTATTTT. Full variable domain (rest looked up from reference TRBV7-2 and TRBJ2-3): GAGVSQSPSNKVTEKGKDVELRCDPISGHTALYWYRQSLGQGLEFLIYFQGNSAPDKSGLPSDRFSAERTGGSVSTLTIQRTQQEDSAVYLCASSFSEDTQYFGPGTRLTVL.

The J gene is TRBJ1-3, the V gene TRBV5-1, with 7 bases that match TRBD1. J was trimmed by 0 bases and V by 4 bases; bases with no gene match: 10. In germline, CDR1 is SGHRS, CDR2 YFSETQ. This CDR3 has 17 residues. Written as DNA, the CDR3 is TGCGCCAGCAGCCCGAGACAGGGAGCAGGCTCTGGAAACACCATATATTTT. Its translation is CASSPRQGAGSGNTIYF.

The sample holds a few counts of this clone. V is TRBV27 and J is TRBJ1-5; 7 bases are a match to TRBD1. Germline CDR1 and CDR2: MNHEY and SMNVEV (reference sequence). Trimming at V came to 5 bases and at J to 2 bases, leaving 9 bases not matched to a gene. The CDR3 sequence is 16 residues long. The CDR3 loop reads CASSPLLTGGNQPQHF. The CDR3 DNA sequence: TGTGCCAGCAGTCCCCTCCTAACAGGGGGCAATCAGCCCCAGCATTTT.

The chain recombines TRBV1 with TRBJ2-1; TRBD2 is the table's D call and was not checked against the DNA. TRBV1 is described as a pseudogene. The CDR3 is made up of 16 amino acids. In DNA form, the CDR3 reads TGCACCAGCAGCCCCGACAGGCGGGGGCCGAACAATGAGCAGTTCTTC. Its protein product is CTSSPDRRGPNNEQFF.

The genes are TRBV11-2 and TRBJ1-4; D is undetermined. The CDR3 spans 12 residues. Between the trimmed V and J ends, which lost 1 base and 17 bases, there was a span of 14 bases. The germline V gene has CDR1 SGHAT and CDR2 FQNNGV. The CDR3: CASSLGLRDIFF. The CDR3 DNA follows: TGTGCCAGCAGCTTAGGGCTCAGAGACATCTTTTTT.

This clone was counted between two and nine times. The chain employs TRBV28 and TRBJ1-5; D might be TRBD1 (6 bases). V was trimmed by 6 bases and J by 5 bases, leaving 11 bases between them. Germline V gene data show CDR1 as MDHEN and CDR2 as SYDVKM. The CDR3 totals 13 residues. The CDR3, as DNA: TGTGCCAGCAGCTTACAGGGTTATCAGCCCCAGCATTTT. Amino acid sequence: CASSLQGYQPQHF.

In regard to this clone: The sample holds other DNA sequences that translate to the same CDR3. The rearrangement links TRBV19 to TRBJ1-2; D ambiguous. V was cut by 2 bases and J by 3 bases, with 7 bases left in between. This CDR3 contains 13 residues. Germline assignment: CDR1 LNHDA and CDR2 SQIVND (reference sequence). This CDR3 reads CASSIPGDYGYTF. CDR3 in DNA: TGTGCCAGTAGTATACCCGGGGACTATGGCTACACCTTC. Full variable domain (rest looked up from reference TRBV19 and TRBJ1-2): DGGITQSPKYLFRKEGQNVTLSCEQNLNHDAMYWYRQDPGQGLRLIYYSQIVNDFQKGDIAEGYSVSREKKESFPLTVTSAQKNPTAFYLCASSIPGDYGYTFGSGTRLTVV.

CDR3 coding DNA: TGCGCCAGCAGCTTGTTTCTTAGCGGACCTAAAGAGACCCAGTACTTC. Protein: CASSLFLSGPKETQYF. The chain is built from TRBV5-1 and TRBJ2-5; possible D gene TRBD2, 6 bases. Between the trimmed V and J ends, which lost 1 base and 3 bases, there was a span of 16 bases. This CDR3 is built from 16 residues. CDR1 is SGHRS and CDR2 is YFSETQ in the germline V gene.

Here the CDR3 DNA reads TGTGCCAGCAGTTGGGGTAGGGCGGGGTGGGAAGAGACCCAGTACTTC. Its protein is CASSWGRAGWEETQYF. The gene calls are TRBV27 and TRBJ2-5, with D possibly TRBD2 on 6 matching bases. The CDR3 loop spans 16 amino acids. Germline V gene data show CDR1 as MNHEY and CDR2 as SMNVEV (reference sequence). Between the trimmed V and J ends, which lost 4 bases and 3 bases, there was a span of 18 bases.

The J gene is TRBJ2-2, the V gene TRBV5-1; D remains unclear. In germline, CDR1 is SGHRS, CDR2 YFSETQ. The V gene lost 2 bases and the J gene lost 7 bases, with 9 bases spanning the gap. The CDR3 extends over 13 amino acids. The CDR3 spells CASSFFSRGELFF. Here the CDR3 DNA reads TGCGCCAGCAGCTTTTTTAGCCGCGGGGAGCTGTTTTTT.

The genes are TRBV7-2 and TRBJ2-3; 7 bases are shared with TRBD2. The junction had 14 bases not matched to a gene; V was cut back by 0 bases and J by 11 bases. The CDR3 runs 16 residues. From germline, CDR1 is SGHTA and CDR2 FQGNSA. In DNA, the CDR3 is TGTGCCAGCAGCTTAGCTCCAGCGGGGTCCTCTGGGGGGCAGTATTTT. This codes for CASSLAPAGSSGGQYF.

V gene TRBV5-8 combines with J gene TRBJ2-4, with D maybe TRBD1 (5 bases). Trimming cost V 4 bases and J 1 base, with 18 bases left between them. Per germline, CDR1 SGHTS and CDR2 YDEGEE. The CDR3 runs 17 residues. The CDR3 spells CASSLIRQSRAKNIQYF. CDR3 in DNA: TGTGCCAGCAGCCTGATTCGACAGTCTAGGGCCAAAAACATTCAGTACTTC.